This T cell receptor beta chain was documented in a study of regulatory T cells in long-lasting Graves disease. Study results and caveats: With persistent disease, TRBV28, TRBJ1-2 and TRBJ2-5 were the favored segments.

Germline loops: CDR1 SGHTA, CDR2 FQGNSA. The length of the CDR3 is 14 residues. V was pared by 5 bases and J by 7 bases, with 17 bases between. Arm-PCR of CDR3 regions and iRepertoire HTBI primers were used to build TCR beta libraries. Original processing methods: The samples yielded approximately 62 TRBV and some 15 TRBJ segments. TCRdb passed the multiplex PCR reads through MiXCR, listing each CDR3 protein once. TCRdb, rather than the study authors, made the V and J calls. This sample yields about half a million distinct CDR3 sequences, of which less than 25% are seen a single time; around 14% belongs to the top ten. Time point noted: persistent/refractory GD, antithyroid drugs over 5 years with positive TRAb. RNA isolated from PBMCs was used to make the TCR library. Remarks on this clonotype: As yet, its antigen is unknown.

The sample consisted of peripheral blood mononuclear cells (PBMCs), taken when the disease was refractory, from a patient treated with antithyroid drugs. J is TRBJ1-2 and V is TRBV7-2, with D perhaps matching TRBD1 (5 bases). This sequence was found in a female donor with Graves disease. The DNA for the CDR3 is TGTGCCAGCAGCGTAGGGACGGGGCAGGGTGGCTACACCTTC. This gives the protein CASSVGTGQGGYTF.